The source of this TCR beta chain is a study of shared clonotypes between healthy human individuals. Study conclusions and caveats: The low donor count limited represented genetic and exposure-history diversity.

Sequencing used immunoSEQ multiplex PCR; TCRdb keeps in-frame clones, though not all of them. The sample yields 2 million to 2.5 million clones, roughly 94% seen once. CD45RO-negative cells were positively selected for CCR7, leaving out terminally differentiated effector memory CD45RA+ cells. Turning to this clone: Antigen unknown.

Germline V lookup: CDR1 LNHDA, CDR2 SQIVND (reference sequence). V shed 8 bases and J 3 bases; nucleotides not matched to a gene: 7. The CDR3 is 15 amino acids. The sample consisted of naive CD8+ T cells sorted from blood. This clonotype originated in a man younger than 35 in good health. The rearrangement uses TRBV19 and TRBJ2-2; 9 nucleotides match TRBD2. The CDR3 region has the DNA TGTGCCAGTCAAGGGGCGGGAGGGGACACCGGGGAGCTGTTTTTT. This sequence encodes CASQGAGGDTGELFF.